This T cell receptor beta chain came from a study of T-cell reconstitution after alpha-beta-depleted transplantation in children. This clonotype was detected only a few times. The germline CDR1 and CDR2 sequences are SGHTA and FQGNSA. CDR3 length: 15 residues. V gave up 6 bases and J gave up 1 base; unmatched junction bases: 8. Unique molecular identifiers tagged the TCRbeta library. From the PCR reads, TCRdb called clonotypes with MiXCR, one entry per CDR3 protein. Of some 200,000 distinct CDR3 sequences listed, 6.5% to 7.5% are singletons. This sequence was found in a human donor who donated a stem cell graft to a child with Wiskott-Aldrich syndrome. The chain links TRBV7-2 to TRBJ2-7, with TRBD2 matching 8 bases. Specimen: PBMCs from the stem cell graft donor, collected from the stem cell graft. CDR3 sequence reads: CASSRGTSFSYEQYF. The DNA of the CDR3 is TGTGCCAGCAGTCGGGGGACTAGTTTTTCCTACGAGCAGTACTTC. Supplemented by reference TRBV7-2 and TRBJ2-7, the full variable domain reads GAGVSQSPSNKVTEKGKDVELRCDPISGHTALYWYRQSLGQGLEFLIYFQGNSAPDKSGLPSDRFSAERTGGSVSTLTIQRTQQEDSAVYLCASSRGTSFSYEQYFGPGTRLTVT.